Each of the 2 T cell receptor beta chains below was sequenced from the same sample in a study of molecular identifiers for immune sequencing clone quantification. MiXCR, applied by TCRdb to the PCR reads, yields one record per CDR3 protein. The sample gives 250,000 to 350,000 distinct CDR3 sequences, about 22% of which show up once; approximately 0.8% is in the top ten. The specimen was naive CD8+ T cells from blood, with Jurkat cell RNA spiked in. Described subset: FACS-sorted CD8+CD4-CCR7+CD45RA+ naive T cells. Receptors originate from a human donor in good health. Some libraries in this study had Jurkat cell RNA spiked in.

Turning to this clonotype: A single base separates this from a much larger clone, so it may be a read error. CDR3 sequence (DNA): TGTGCCAGCGGGGGAGACTCCTACGAGCAGTACTTC. Protein: CASGGDSYEQYF. The rearrangement links TRBV2 to TRBJ2-7; D possibly uses TRBD1 or TRBD2 (5 bases each). Looked up from germline, CDR1 is SNHLY and CDR2 is FYNNEI. There are 12 residues in the CDR3. The V end was cut by 8 bases, the J end by 0 bases, with 8 bases between.

Many counts were recorded for this clonotype. The J gene is TRBJ1-2, the V gene TRBV2, with 7 bases aligning to TRBD1. V lost 9 bases, J lost 4 bases, and 2 bases stayed unmatched. Looked up from germline, CDR1 is SNHLY and CDR2 is FYNNEI. The length of the CDR3 is 11 residues. The CDR3 reads CARGQSYGYTF. CDR3 sequence (DNA): TGTGCCAGGGGACAGAGCTATGGCTACACCTTC.